Each of the 16 T cell receptor beta chains below was sequenced from the same sample in a study of blood T cells in healthy people across ages. For the second PCR, which ran for about 7 to 11 cycles, a sample-barcoded 5' primer and a J-beta primer mix were used. One entry per CDR3 protein results from TCRdb running MiXCR on the 5' RACE reads. The repertoire consists of about 930,000 distinct CDR3 sequences, with just under 30% occurring once and the leading ten covering roughly 10%. These data are also associated with another study on T cells of mothers and their children.

Sequences were obtained from blood. These receptors came from a woman in her 40s in good health.

This clonotype has ten or more counts. This rearrangement joins TRBV7-2 to TRBJ2-7, with 7 bases aligning to TRBD1. Unmatched junction bases numbered 4, after V lost 1 base and J lost 4 bases. CDR3 length: 14 amino acids. Looked up from germline, CDR1 is SGHTA and CDR2 is FQGNSA. DNA of the CDR3: TGTGCCAGCAGCTTAGGAGGACAGGCTTACGAGCAGTACTTC. This sequence encodes CASSLGGQAYEQYF.

This clonotype was recorded many times. V gene TRBV18 combines with J gene TRBJ2-7, with TRBD1 identical over 9 bases. V was pared by 6 bases and J by 2 bases, with 2 bases of the junction left unmatched. Germline assignment: CDR1 KGHSH and CDR2 LQKENI. The CDR3 has 13 residues. This chain's CDR3 is CASSRQGAYEQYF. As DNA, the CDR3 is TGTGCCAGCTCCAGACAGGGGGCCTACGAGCAGTACTTC.

This clonotype was seen only a few times. The V gene is TRBV11-2, the J gene TRBJ2-4, with 7 bases identical to TRBD1. Trimming cost V 5 bases and J 1 base; bases outside gene matches: 11. Germline values: CDR1 SGHAT, CDR2 FQNNGV. CDR3 length: 17 amino acids. This chain's CDR3 is CASSPLQGKVAKNIQYF. The DNA for the CDR3 is TGTGCCAGCAGCCCTCTACAGGGGAAGGTCGCCAAAAACATTCAGTACTTC.

This clonotype was seen a handful of times. CDR3 coding DNA: TGCAGCGTCATGTCGCGGGTACCTCCGGTGGGGGGGCCCCCAGATACGCAGTATTTT. Its protein product is CSVMSRVPPVGGPPDTQYF. The chain has TRBV29-1 and TRBJ2-3; the D gene is possibly TRBD2 (7 bases). Germline loops: CDR1 SQVTM, CDR2 ANQGSEA. The CDR3 consists of 19 residues. V lost 6 bases and J lost 4, with 32 bases in between.

CDR3 nucleotides: TGCAGTGCTAGAGAGTCCACTAGCACAGATACGCAGTATTTT. This sequence encodes CSARESTSTDTQYF. The chain links TRBV20-1 to TRBJ2-3; D is unclear. This CDR3 contains 14 residues. Germline V lookup: CDR1 DFQATT, CDR2 SNEGSKA (reference sequence). The ends were cut back, 0 bases at V and 0 bases at J, with 7 bases in the middle.

Regarding this clonotype: Since a much larger clone is just one base distant, this may be a read error. The V call is TRBV29-1, the J call TRBJ1-5; D not certain. Germline CDR1 is SQVTM and CDR2 is ANQGSEA. CDR3 length equals 13 residues. The CDR3 DNA is TGCAGGGTTATGGTCGAACTCAATCAGCCCCAGCATTTT. Its translation: CRVMVELNQPQHF. Drawing the rest from reference TRBV29-1 and TRBJ1-5, the complete variable domain is SAVISQKPSRDICQRGTSLTIQCQVDSQVTMMFWYRQQPGQSLTLIATANQGSEATYESGFVIDKFPISRPNLTFSTLTVSNMSPEDSSIYLCRVMVELNQPQHFGDGTRLSIL.

This chain connects TRBV7-2 to TRBJ2-1, with 9 nucleotides matching TRBD2. The last part of the DNA fits TRBJ2-7 better; the J call may be wrong. From germline, CDR1 is SGHTA and CDR2 FQGNSA. The CDR3 loop spans 15 amino acids. The CDR3 DNA reads TGTGCCAGCAGCTCTCTAGCGGGGCGATACAATGAGCAGTACTTC. Amino acids: CASSSLAGRYNEQYF.

This clonotype has a handful of counts. V gene TRBV3-1 combines with J gene TRBJ2-5; the D is unclear. The CDR3 has 11 residues. Germline lookup yields CDR1 LGHDT and CDR2 YNNKEL (reference sequence). With 1 base removed from V and 9 bases from J, the gap between germline ends came to 6 bases. Here the CDR3 DNA reads TGTGCCAGCAGCCAAGTCCGGGCCCAGTACTTC. Protein: CASSQVRAQYF.

This clonotype was counted only a few times. One junction end does not reproduce the germline sequence, and a read error may be involved. This chain uses TRBV7-9 with TRBJ1-4, with D uncertain. The CDR3 runs 14 residues. CDR1 and CDR2 (germline): SEHNR, FQNEAQ (reference sequence). CDR3: CASSLEGFNGKLFF. The DNA for the CDR3 is TGTGCCAGCAGCTTAGAGGGTTTTAATGGAAAACTGTTTTTT.

This chain connects TRBV2 to TRBJ2-3, with TRBD1 matching over 8 bases. The CDR3 loop spans 15 amino acids. Germline V gene sequence: CDR1 SNHLY, CDR2 FYNNEI. With 6 bases clipped from V and 0 bases from J, the junction kept 5 bases outside the gene matches. In DNA, the CDR3 is TGTGCCAGCAGGGGGACAGGATATAGCACAGATACGCAGTATTTT. The encoded protein is CASRGTGYSTDTQYF.

In the case of this clonotype: Just one base apart from a much larger clone, this may be a read error. The chain recombines TRBV30 with TRBJ1-6; D gene ambiguous. The CDR3 sequence is 14 residues long. CDR1 and CDR2 (germline): GTSNPN, SVGIG (reference sequence). Here the CDR3 reads CAMDFMAYNSPLHF. The DNA of the CDR3 is TGTGCAATGGACTTCATGGCCTATAATTCACCCCTCCACTTT. The variable domain in full, with the rest retrieved from reference TRBV30 and TRBJ1-6, is SQTIHQWPATLVQPVGSPLSLECTVEGTSNPNLYWYRQAAGRGLQLLFYSVGIGQISSEVPQNLSASRPQDRQFILSSKKLLLSDSGFYLCAMDFMAYNSPLHFGNGTRLTVT.

This clonotype was counted a few times. The chain joins TRBV5-4 to TRBJ1-1; D not resolved. This CDR3 region has 12 residues. Germline V gene data show CDR1 as SGHNT and CDR2 as YYREEE (reference sequence). V was clipped by 4 bases and J by 3 bases, with 7 bases between them. The CDR3 spells CASSTTDTEAFF. CDR3 bases: TGTGCCAGCAGCACAACAGACACTGAAGCTTTCTTT.

This clonotype was detected a few times. The chain is built from TRBV20-1 and TRBJ1-2, with a possible D match to TRBD1 (5 bases). The CDR3 covers 11 residues. With 6 bases removed from V and 6 bases from J, the gap between germline ends came to 11 bases. From germline, CDR1 is DFQATT and CDR2 SNEGSKA (reference sequence). For the CDR3, the DNA is TGCAGTGCATGGACGGGGGATGGCTACACCTTC. It encodes CSAWTGDGYTF.

This clonotype was observed a handful of times. V usage is TRBV3-1 and J usage is TRBJ2-3; 9 bases agree with TRBD2. This CDR3 is built from 17 residues. Trimming took 4 bases from V and 1 from J; bases not matched to a gene: 9. Germline lookup yields CDR1 LGHDT and CDR2 YNNKEL (reference sequence). CDR3 DNA sequence: TGTGCCAGCAGCCTCGGTGGTAGCGGGGGACGCACAGATACGCAGTATTTT. Encoded protein: CASSLGGSGGRTDTQYF.

CDR3 amino acids: CASSSEVRETGDEQYF. The CDR3 bases are TGTGCCAGCAGCTCCGAGGTGCGGGAGACAGGGGACGAGCAGTACTTC. V and J are TRBV7-8 and TRBJ2-7; perhaps TRBD1 as D (8 bases). The CDR3 is 16 amino acids. Per germline, CDR1 SGHVS and CDR2 FQNEAQ. Trimming stripped 4 bases from V and 5 bases from J, with 21 bases between.

This clonotype was picked up many times. The J gene is TRBJ2-7, the V gene TRBV4-1, with D possibly being TRBD2 (7 bases). Between the trimmed V and J ends, which lost 3 bases and 3 bases, there was a span of 15 bases. The germline V gene encodes CDR1 MGHRA and CDR2 YSYEKL. The CDR3 runs 15 residues. As DNA, the CDR3 is TGCGCCAGCAGCCACGGTCGGGGGGCCCTCTACGAGCAGTACTTC. Protein product: CASSHGRGALYEQYF.